This T cell receptor (beta chain) comes out of a study of T cells in Graves' hyperthyroidism and ophthalmopathy (dated by TCRdb to the late 2010s). At the level of the whole study: Peripheral blood was sampled at the time of initial diagnosis, prior to any treatment. TCR V-J signatures able to tell the groups apart were searched for in a discovery cohort of 100 patients, of whom roughly 42 had Graves' ophthalmopathy and roughly 59 had stable Graves' hyperthyroidism. Prospective prediction of ophthalmopathy was tested in an independent validation cohort consisting of 18 hyperthyroidism patients and more than 15 patients who later progressed to ophthalmopathy. The 90 to 100 discovery patients were randomly split 7:3 into training and test sets. In addition, the study compared T-cell repertoires in thyroid tissue and in blood from roughly six Graves' hyperthyroidism patients. After blood sampling, hyperthyroidism patients were treated with methimazole at a starting dose of 30 mg daily, and ophthalmopathy patients were treated with high-dose intravenous methylprednisolone. According to the paper, TCR Vbeta CDR3 sequencing was carried out on around 140 peripheral blood samples, which came from approximately 41 ophthalmopathy, 70 to 80 hyperthyroidism and around 17 progressor patients. On the study overall, not on this receptor specifically: In validation, the model predicted progression to ophthalmopathy a median of around six months before onset, with around 70% sensitivity and just under 75% specificity. Most expanded thyroid clonotypes (frequency above 0.001) were also found in blood, which suggests that blood repertoires may mirror thyroid immune responses. A model built on a 13 V-J signature distinguished ophthalmopathy from stable hyperthyroidism, reaching 87.88% sensitivity and about 81% specificity in cross-validation and 80%/75% in testing. No statistical method was used to set the sample size in advance, and investigators knew the group allocation.

In its sample, this clonotype was seen many times. Its antigen target is currently unknown. No clone much larger than this one lies a single base away; base qualities are absent. The TCR beta CDR3 regions were amplified from the RNA transcripts. A first-round RT-PCR of the TCR CDR3 used the HTBI primer set with the Qiagen OneStep RT-PCR kit. The libraries were constructed in a second round of multiplex PCR and then size-selected and purified. Libraries were sequenced paired-end with 100 bp reads on an Illumina HiSeq2000. Regarding the original processing steps: SOAPnuke was used to process the raw data, throwing out any read that contained adapters or uncalled bases, had a mean Phred below 15, or lacked an exact constant-primer or identifier match. High-quality paired reads were merged using COPE v1.2.5, and each unique nucleotide sequence was defined as a clonotype. Clonotypes were aligned to IMGT TRBV, TRBD and TRBJ reference segments using MiTCR v1.1. Only V-J combinations with frequency above 0.0001, covering about 99% of repertoires, were analysed. A TCS score was defined as the ratio of F50 (clonal expansion) to E x V (chaos), with BLOSUM62-based TCRdist applied between CDR3 peptides within each V-J. Welch's t-statistics and random forest reduced fewer than 550 V-J features to around 14, which were used in a naive Bayes classifier (R e1071). Starting from the raw public reads, TCRdb applied fastp trimming at Q25, assembled clones with MiXCR and retained in-frame beta chains. Entries that share a CDR3 protein sequence are merged under the most common genes and DNA. Here the V and J calls rest on TCRdb's processing, not on the authors' analysis. The sample profile shows 250,000 to 400,000 distinct CDR3 sequences; roughly 13% of them were found once. The ten top clones hold 34% of the sample.

Moderately to severely active disease, a Clinical Activity Score of at least 3, a NOSPECS grade of at least 4, and a duration under 3 months were present in ophthalmopathy patients. Patients with uncontrolled infections, other autoimmune diseases, pregnancy or lactation were excluded. Diagnoses relied on clinical symptoms, serum thyroxine and TRAb, thyroid ultrasound and orbital computed tomography. PBMCs were isolated from about 9 ml of fresh peripheral blood by Ficoll-Paque density gradient centrifugation. Total RNA was extracted using Trizol reagent, and RNA quality was assessed on an Agilent 2100 Bioanalyzer. Between the V and J ends, shortened by 0 bases and 6 bases respectively, the junction contains 6 bases. Counted from cysteine to phenylalanine, this CDR3 has 12 amino acids. Only the CDR3 DNA is retained, 36 bases long and in frame from the first base.

This receptor was identified in a woman aged 40-49 years with Graves' ophthalmopathy. The rearrangement combines TRBV12-3 or TRBV12-4 with TRBJ2-7, with the D gene tentatively TRBD1 or TRBD2, based on 5 matching bases in each. The sequencing input was blood. DNA sequence: TGTGCCAGCAGTTTAGCAGGGACCGAGCAGTACTTC. This encodes CASSLAGTEQYF.